This T cell receptor (beta chain) appears in the sequencing data of a study of identical twins. In the case of this clonotype: Its specificity is not known.

This CDR3 region has 13 residues. The V and J ends lost 1 base and 4 bases respectively, with 7 bases between them. TCRdb independently ran MiXCR on the 5' RACE reads; one entry per CDR3 protein. The sample includes under 450,000 distinct CDR3 sequences, approximately 18% of them seen just once. Study observations and caveats: Analyses of zero insertions could be partly confounded by invariant MAIT and iNKT cells.

The genes are TRBV12-3 or TRBV12-4 and TRBJ2-5; D gene unclear. The material sequenced was naive T cells sorted from blood. The source is a man aged 45-60 years in good health. This chain's CDR3 is CASSLETSETQYF. The CDR3 DNA is TGTGCCAGCAGTTTAGAGACTTCAGAGACCCAGTACTTC.